The clone carrying this T cell receptor (beta chain) was picked up one time. The source of the sample is a study of shared clonotypes between healthy human individuals. CD45RO negativity and positive selection for CCR7 defined naive CD8 cells, a population that excluded terminally differentiated effector memory CD45RA+ cells. Germline V gives CDR1 MNHNS, CDR2 SASEGT. The ends were cut back, 6 bases at V and 2 bases at J, with 11 bases in the middle. The CDR3 loop spans 13 amino acids. Replicate PCRs from sorted subsets contained around 200 ng DNA, which is 31,000 or so T cell genomes. Sequencing used immunoSEQ multiplex PCR; TCRdb keeps in-frame clones, though not all of them. This table holds 2 million to 2.5 million clones, about 92% found once.

The genes are TRBV6-1 and TRBJ2-7, with D uncertain. Material for sequencing was naive CD8+ T cells from PBMCs. The receptor was derived from a man younger than 35 in good health. Some clones in this sample may be carry-over from other donors' samples. The CDR3: CASSATVPYEQYF. In DNA, the CDR3 is TGTGCCAGCAGCGCGACGGTTCCCTACGAGCAGTACTTC.